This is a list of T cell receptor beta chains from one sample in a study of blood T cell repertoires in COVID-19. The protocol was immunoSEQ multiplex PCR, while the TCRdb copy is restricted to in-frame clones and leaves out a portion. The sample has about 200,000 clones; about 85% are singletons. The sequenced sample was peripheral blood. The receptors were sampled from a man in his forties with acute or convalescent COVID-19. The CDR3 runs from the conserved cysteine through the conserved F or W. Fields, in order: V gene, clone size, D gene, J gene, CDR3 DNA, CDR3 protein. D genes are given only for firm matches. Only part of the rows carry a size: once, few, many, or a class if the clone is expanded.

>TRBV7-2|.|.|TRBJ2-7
TGTGCCAGCAGCTCCAGGGGCCCTAGCTCCTACGAGCAGTACTTC
CASSSRGPSSYEQYF
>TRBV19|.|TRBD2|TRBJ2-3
TGTGCCAGTAGTCAGGGATACTTAGCGGGGCCCCCAGATACGCAGTATTTT
CASSQGYLAGPPDTQYF
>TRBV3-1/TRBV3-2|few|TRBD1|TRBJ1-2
TGTGCCAGCAGCCAAGAAGGGGACAGGGGGTTTCAGTGGAACTATGGCTACACCTTC
CASSQEGDRGFQWNYGYTF
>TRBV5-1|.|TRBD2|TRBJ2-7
TGCGCCAGCAGCTTGGGGGGCGGGGGGGTCTACGAGCAGTACTTC
CASSLGGGGVYEQYF
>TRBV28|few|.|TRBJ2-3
TGTGCCAGCTCCGCAGTCACCGCCACAGATACGCAGTATTTT
CASSAVTATDTQYF
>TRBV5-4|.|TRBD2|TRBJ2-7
TGTGCCAGCAGCTCAGGGACTAGCTTTGGCGCCACCCAGCAGTACTTC
CASSSGTSFGATQQYF
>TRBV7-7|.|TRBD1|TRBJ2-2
TGTGCCAGCAGCCGTACCCCAGGGGGAACCGGGGAGCTGTTTTTT
CASSRTPGGTGELFF
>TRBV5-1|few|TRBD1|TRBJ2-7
TGCGCCAGCAGCTGGGGGACAGGCTCCTACGAGCAGTACTTC
CASSWGTGSYEQYF
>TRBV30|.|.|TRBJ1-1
TGTGCCTGGAGTTCAGGGTTTTCTGAAGCTTTCTTT
CAWSSGFSEAFF
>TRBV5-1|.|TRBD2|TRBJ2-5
TGCGCCAGCAGCTTGGCCTGGGGAGGGAACCAAGAGACCCAGTACTTC
CASSLAWGGNQETQYF
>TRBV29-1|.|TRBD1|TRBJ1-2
TGCAGCGTATTACCGGGACAGGGCTATGGCTACACCTTC
CSVLPGQGYGYTF
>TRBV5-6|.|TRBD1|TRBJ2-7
TGTGCCAGCAGCTTGCTATCTCGGGGGACAGGGCTTTACGAGCAGTACTTC
CASSLLSRGTGLYEQYF
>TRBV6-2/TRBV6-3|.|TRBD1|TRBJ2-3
TGTGCCAGCAGTTACACAGGGACTGACAGGGGACAGAACTTT
CASSYTGTDRGQNF
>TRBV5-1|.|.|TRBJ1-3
TGCGCCAGCAGCTTGTCGACAGTGTTCTCTGGAAACACCATATATTTT
CASSLSTVFSGNTIYF
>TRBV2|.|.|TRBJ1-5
TGTGCCAGCCTTGCGACCAGGGGCAATCAGCCCCAGCATTTT
CASLATRGNQPQHF
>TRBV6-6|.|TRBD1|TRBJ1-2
TGTGCCAGCAGTCGACAGGGTGACTATGGCTACACCTTC
CASSRQGDYGYTF
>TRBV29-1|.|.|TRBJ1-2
TGCAGCGTGGGGGCCCGTGGGTTAGCGACCGGCTACACCTTC
CSVGARGLATGYTF